These 27 T cell receptor beta chains came from one sample sequenced in a study of blood T cell repertoires in COVID-19. Sequenced by immunoSEQ multiplex PCR; TCRdb stores in-frame clones only, minus some. Of approximately 80,000 clones in the sample, around 90% were seen once. Material: peripheral blood. These receptors originate from a man aged 40-55 years with acute or convalescent COVID-19.

The chain has TRBV6-1 and TRBJ2-5, with unresolved D. Germline values: CDR1 MNHNS, CDR2 SASEGT. Trimming left V 2 bases short and J 6 bases short, with 10 bases between. There are 13 residues in the CDR3. Here the CDR3 reads CASSESGSKTQYF. CDR3 in DNA: TGTGCCAGCAGTGAATCCGGGTCCAAGACCCAGTACTTC.

V gene TRBV4-2 combines with J gene TRBJ1-5; 7 nucleotides align to TRBD1. CDR1 is LGHNA and CDR2 is YNFKEQ in the germline V gene. Trimming removed 2 bases from V and 1 base from J; junction bases left unmatched: 11. There are 18 residues in the CDR3. For the CDR3, the DNA is TGTGCCAGCAGCCAAATGGGGGCTGGGACAGAAAGCAATCAGCCCCAGCATTTT. Protein product: CASSQMGAGTESNQPQHF.

This clone turned up a few times. This chain joins TRBV9 and TRBJ2-2, with D unresolved. Trimming cost V 3 bases and J 3 bases, with 12 bases left between them. There are 15 residues in the CDR3. Germline V lookup: CDR1 SGDLS, CDR2 YYNGEE. The CDR3 region has the DNA TGTGCCAGCAGCGCCCCCGGTGCCTACACCGGGGAGCTGTTTTTT. Translated, it gives CASSAPGAYTGELFF.

This rearrangement joins TRBV5-5 to TRBJ2-2; TRBD2 matches 10 bases. The ends lost 4 bases at V and 4 bases at J; junction bases unmatched: 4. The CDR3 runs to 15 residues. Germline lookup yields CDR1 SGHKS and CDR2 YYEKEE (reference sequence). The CDR3, as DNA: TGTGCCAGCAGCCAAAGACTAGCGGGCACCGGGGAGCTGTTTTTT. It codes for CASSQRLAGTGELFF.

The chain combines TRBV18 with TRBJ2-3, with D hard to call. The ends were cut back, 3 bases at V and 5 bases at J, with 18 bases in the middle. Germline values: CDR1 KGHSH, CDR2 LQKENI. The CDR3 contains 16 residues. CDR3 nucleotide sequence: TGTGCCAGCTCACCGCCTACGAGATCCCCGGGAGATACGCAGTATTTT. This codes for CASSPPTRSPGDTQYF.

This clone was detected only once. The chain has TRBV3-1 (or the pseudogene TRBV3-2) and TRBJ2-1, with 13 bases lining up with TRBD2. Losses at the gene ends were 6 bases for V and 6 bases for J; bases not matched to a gene: 8. The CDR3 covers 16 residues. The germline gives CDR1 LGHDT, CDR2 YNNKEL (reference sequence). The CDR3 spells CASSPRTSGSVNEQFF. As DNA, the CDR3 is TGTGCCAGCAGTCCTCGGACTAGCGGGAGTGTCAATGAGCAGTTCTTC.

V usage is TRBV6-1 and J usage is TRBJ1-6, with 9 bases aligning to TRBD1. V shed 3 bases and J 9 bases; nucleotides not matched to a gene: 12. CDR3 size: 17 residues. CDR1 MNHNS and CDR2 SASEGT come from the germline V gene. CDR3 in DNA: TGTGCCAGCAGTGACACAGGGACAGGGCCGGACGGTTCACCCCTCCACTTT. As protein: CASSDTGTGPDGSPLHF.

The chain has TRBV7-2 and TRBJ1-5; a possible D gene is TRBD1 (6 bases). The CDR3 has 15 residues. Germline values: CDR1 SGHTA, CDR2 FQGNSA. The V end lost 1 base, the J end lost 6 bases, and 13 bases lay between the germline ends. The CDR3 loop is CASSLDGRGTQPQHF. CDR3 DNA sequence: TGTGCCAGCAGCTTAGATGGCAGGGGTACTCAGCCCCAGCATTTT.

The chain is built from TRBV19 and TRBJ1-3; perhaps TRBD1 as D (6 bases). V was clipped by 6 bases and J by 2 bases, with 8 bases between them. The length of the CDR3 is 13 residues. Germline V gene sequence: CDR1 LNHDA, CDR2 SQIVND (reference sequence). CDR3 sequence: CASRPGAGNTIYF. DNA for the CDR3: TGTGCCAGTAGGCCAGGGGCTGGAAACACCATATATTTT. The entire variable domain, with the rest obtained from reference TRBV19 and TRBJ1-3, is as follows: DGGITQSPKYLFRKEGQNVTLSCEQNLNHDAMYWYRQDPGQGLRLIYYSQIVNDFQKGDIAEGYSVSREKKESFPLTVTSAQKNPTAFYLCASRPGAGNTIYFGEGSWLTVV.

The rearrangement links TRBV29-1 to TRBJ1-5; TRBD1 matches 8 bases. The CDR3 runs 20 residues. V dropped 4 bases and J dropped 0; count of bases not matched to a gene: 20. CDR1 is SQVTM and CDR2 is ANQGSEA in the germline V gene. CDR3 coding DNA: TGCAGCGTTGTGTTCCCCCCCGGGACAGGAAGGGGGCATAGCAATCAGCCCCAGCATTTT. The encoded protein is CSVVFPPGTGRGHSNQPQHF.

V usage is TRBV7-6 and J usage is TRBJ1-4, with 7 positions matching TRBD1. This CDR3 comprises 15 residues. Unmatched junction bases numbered 7, after V lost 3 bases and J lost 6 bases. CDR1 is SGHVS, CDR2 FNYEAQ, per germline. Here the CDR3 reads CASSFGRGRDEKLFF. Here the CDR3 DNA reads TGTGCCAGCAGCTTCGGAAGGGGGCGCGATGAAAAACTGTTTTTT.

This sequence joins TRBV5-1 and TRBJ2-7; D remains unclear. Between the trimmed V and J ends, which lost 2 bases and 6 bases, there was a span of 18 bases. Germline lookup yields CDR1 SGHRS and CDR2 YFSETQ. This CDR3 is built from 15 residues. The CDR3 here is CASSFKPAIRPEQYF. CDR3 DNA sequence: TGCGCCAGCAGCTTCAAACCCGCGATCCGCCCCGAGCAGTACTTC.

This clone was seen once. This chain joins TRBV7-9 and TRBJ2-1; tentatively, D is TRBD1 (6 bases). The CDR3 has 13 residues. V lost 4 bases and J 5 bases, leaving 9 bases between the germline ends. In germline, CDR1 is SEHNR, CDR2 FQNEAQ (reference sequence). The CDR3 here is CASSYGQNNEQFF. The CDR3 DNA reads as TGTGCCAGCAGCTACGGACAGAACAATGAGCAGTTCTTC.

By its share, this clone is large. V usage is TRBV3-1 (or the pseudogene TRBV3-2) and J usage is TRBJ1-5; 12 bases align to TRBD1. The V segment lost 4 bases and the J segment 1 base; nucleotides outside the gene matches: 11. The CDR3 loop spans 19 amino acids. CDR1 and CDR2 from the germline V gene are LGHDT and YNNKEL (reference sequence). Here the CDR3 DNA reads TGTGCCAGCAGCCCGTCTTGGGGACAGGGGGCTGTAAGCAATCAGCCCCAGCATTTT. Its translation is CASSPSWGQGAVSNQPQHF.

This chain links TRBV21-1 with TRBJ1-1; TRBD1, the table's D call, was not compared with the DNA. TRBV21-1 counts as a pseudogene. This CDR3 spans 17 amino acids. The CDR3 sequence: CASSRPGQGFGNTEAFF. In DNA form, the CDR3 reads TGTGCCAGCAGCAGGCCGGGACAGGGGTTTGGGAACACTGAAGCTTTCTTT.

The chain recombines TRBV7-8 with TRBJ2-7; no clear D gene. Trimming shortened V by 2 bases and J by 3 bases, and 11 bases separated the two germline ends. Per germline, CDR1 SGHVS and CDR2 FQNEAQ. The CDR3 is 14 residues long. This CDR3 is CASSLRGGYYEQYF. The DNA of the CDR3 is TGTGCCAGCAGCTTAAGAGGCGGATACTACGAGCAGTACTTC.

J is TRBJ1-5 and V is TRBV6-1; D is unresolved. Germline V lookup: CDR1 MNHNS, CDR2 SASEGT. CDR3 length: 12 amino acids. V lost 2 bases to trimming and J lost 9 bases, with 8 bases between them. The CDR3 DNA follows: TGTGCCAGCAGTGAATTCAGAGGGCCCCAGCATTTT. Its translation is CASSEFRGPQHF.

The sample holds one count of this clone. This rearrangement joins TRBV6-1 to TRBJ1-1; no firm D call. The CDR3 loop spans 15 amino acids. V was clipped by 2 bases and J by 4 bases, with 14 bases between them. Germline lookup yields CDR1 MNHNS and CDR2 SASEGT. CDR3 protein: CASSESPGVGTEAFF. DNA of the CDR3: TGTGCCAGCAGTGAATCCCCCGGAGTAGGCACTGAAGCTTTCTTT.

The chain is built from TRBV12-3 or TRBV12-4 and TRBJ1-1, with D possibly TRBD1 on 6 matching bases. The CDR3 consists of 13 residues. Trimming shortened V by 6 bases and J by 10 bases, and 18 bases separated the two germline ends. The CDR3, as DNA: TGTGCCAGCAGCTTTGGTACCAGGGGATCAGCTTTCTTT. As protein: CASSFGTRGSAFF.

This chain uses TRBV2 with TRBJ1-1, with D perhaps matching TRBD1 (6 bases). Trimming left V 6 bases short and J 3 bases short, with 11 bases between. The germline gives CDR1 SNHLY, CDR2 FYNNEI. This CDR3 comprises 13 residues. CDR3 sequence (DNA): TGTGCCAGCAGAGGACAGTTTTACACTGAAGCTTTCTTT. It translates to CASRGQFYTEAFF.

This chain joins TRBV28 and TRBJ2-6; 10 bases map to TRBD2. The trim removed 7 bases at V and 1 base at J, leaving 7 bases unmatched. The CDR3 covers 17 residues. The germline CDR1 and CDR2 sequences are MDHEN and SYDVKM. The CDR3 protein is CASTSGRVGSGANVLTF. The CDR3 nucleotides read TGTGCCAGCACCAGCGGGAGGGTTGGTTCTGGGGCCAACGTCCTGACTTTC. The complete variable domain, with remaining parts taken from reference TRBV28 and TRBJ2-6, reads DVKVTQSSRYLVKRTGEKVFLECVQDMDHENMFWYRQDPGLGLRLIYFSYDVKMKEKGDIPEGYSVSREKKERFSLILESASTNQTSMYLCASTSGRVGSGANVLTFGAGSRLTVL.

The chain recombines TRBV6-6 with TRBJ1-2; no clear D gene. Germline values: CDR1 MNHNY, CDR2 SVGAGI (reference sequence). The V end lost 6 bases, the J end lost 4 bases, and 15 bases lay between the germline ends. The CDR3 spans 14 residues. The CDR3 DNA is TGTGCCAGCAGCCGGGCGGAGGACCCCTATGGCTACACCTTC. This encodes CASSRAEDPYGYTF.

The chain joins TRBV11-2 to TRBJ2-3; D is possibly TRBD1 (7 bases). Germline CDR1 SGHAT, CDR2 FQNNGV. The CDR3 runs to 14 residues. The germline V and J ends were trimmed by 5 bases and 6 bases, with 15 bases remaining between them. CDR3 region: CASSSRAGGDTQYF. In nucleotides, the CDR3 is TGTGCCAGCAGCAGCCGGGCAGGGGGGGATACGCAGTATTTT. Combining the CDR3 with reference TRBV11-2 and TRBJ2-3 gives the whole variable domain EAGVAQSPRYKIIEKRQSVAFWCNPISGHATLYWYQQILGQGPKLLIQFQNNGVVDDSQLPKDRFSAERLKGVDSTLKIQPAKLEDSAVYLCASSSRAGGDTQYFGPGTRLTVL.

The chain joins TRBV21-1 to TRBJ2-7; the DNA was not used to check the table's D call, TRBD1. TRBV21-1 is labeled a pseudogene. The CDR3 runs 14 residues. The CDR3 coding sequence is TGTGCCAGCAGCAACCGGTGGTCCCCAGGGGAGCAGTACTTC. Translated: CASSNRWSPGEQYF.

This chain uses TRBV5-1 with TRBJ1-5; D might be TRBD1 (5 bases). Germline V lookup: CDR1 SGHRS, CDR2 YFSETQ. This CDR3 is built from 15 residues. V lost 1 base and J 6 bases, leaving 14 bases between the germline ends. CDR3 sequence: CASSLRGQGGQPQHF. The CDR3 DNA reads TGCGCCAGCAGCTTGCGGGGTCAGGGAGGTCAGCCCCAGCATTTT.

The chain has TRBV19 and TRBJ2-3, with D perhaps TRBD2 (6 bases). The germline V gene has CDR1 LNHDA and CDR2 SQIVND (reference sequence). V was cut by 5 bases and J by 8 bases, with 11 bases left in between. This CDR3 has 12 residues. CDR3 residues: CASSPREATQYF. The DNA of the CDR3 is TGTGCCAGTAGTCCCAGGGAGGCTACGCAGTATTTT.

This clone was seen just once. The genes are TRBV4-2 and TRBJ1-4; 8 bases map to TRBD1. J gave up 8 bases and V 2 bases, and 7 bases lay outside the gene matches. Looked up from germline, CDR1 is LGHNA and CDR2 is YNFKEQ. The CDR3 consists of 15 residues. The CDR3 DNA sequence: TGTGCCAGCAGCCAAACAGGGGGTTTGCGGGAAAAACTGTTTTTT. This gives the protein CASSQTGGLREKLFF.